This T cell receptor (beta chain) comes out of a study of OX40 agonist ivuxolimab in advanced cancers. Collection of blood occurred at baseline, at cycle 4 day 1, and at cycle 7 day 1. About this clone: Its antigen is unknown.

Study conclusions and caveats: At doses 0.1 to 3.0 mg/kg, CD4+ and CD8+ clones expanded.

This CDR3 region has 16 residues. Germline CDR1 reads SGHVS; CDR2 reads FQNEAQ. V was cut by 5 bases and J by 6 bases, with 23 bases left in between. The repertoire was sequenced with immunoSEQ multiplex PCR; TCRdb's copy has only in-frame clones and lacks some. The sample lists around 78,000 clones; around 89% were seen once. The chain carries TRBV7-8 and TRBJ2-7; D assignment may be TRBD1 or TRBD2 (5 bases each). The input for sequencing was CD4+ or CD8+ T cells sorted from blood, taken in a trial of the OX40 agonist ivuxolimab. The source is an adult with an advanced solid tumor such as melanoma, head and neck, liver or kidney cancer. The CDR3: CASSPTRVGEGREQYF. CDR3 in DNA: TGTGCCAGCAGCCCAACTCGCGTGGGCGAGGGGCGCGAGCAGTACTTC.